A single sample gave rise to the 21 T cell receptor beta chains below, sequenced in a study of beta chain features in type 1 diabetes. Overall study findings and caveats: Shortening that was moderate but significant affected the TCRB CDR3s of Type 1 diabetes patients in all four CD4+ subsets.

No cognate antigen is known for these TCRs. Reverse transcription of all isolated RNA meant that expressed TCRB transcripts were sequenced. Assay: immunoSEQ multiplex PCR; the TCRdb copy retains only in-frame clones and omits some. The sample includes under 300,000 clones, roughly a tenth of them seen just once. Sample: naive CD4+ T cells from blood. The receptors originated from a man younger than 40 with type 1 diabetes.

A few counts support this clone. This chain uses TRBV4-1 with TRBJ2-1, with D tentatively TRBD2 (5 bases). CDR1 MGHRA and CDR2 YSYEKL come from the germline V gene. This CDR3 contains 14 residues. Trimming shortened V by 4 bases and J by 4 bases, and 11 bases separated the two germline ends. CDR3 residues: CASSPGLSYNEQFF. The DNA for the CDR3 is TGCGCCAGCAGCCCCGGACTTTCGTACAATGAGCAGTTCTTC.

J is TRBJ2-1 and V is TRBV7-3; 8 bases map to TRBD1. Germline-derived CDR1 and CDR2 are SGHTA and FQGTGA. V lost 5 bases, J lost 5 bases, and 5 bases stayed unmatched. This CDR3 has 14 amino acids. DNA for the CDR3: TGTGCCAGCAGCCCGGACAGGGTTCACAATGAGCAGTTCTTC. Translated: CASSPDRVHNEQFF.

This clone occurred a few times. The CDR3 DNA reads TGTGCCAGCAGCTTTCAGGGGATTTGGGATACGCAGTATTTT. Its protein product is CASSFQGIWDTQYF. The gene calls are TRBV7-2 and TRBJ2-3; TRBD1 is a possible D gene (6 bases). The V end was cut by 3 bases, the J end by 6 bases, with 13 bases between. Germline-derived CDR1 and CDR2 are SGHTA and FQGNSA. The CDR3 extends over 14 amino acids.

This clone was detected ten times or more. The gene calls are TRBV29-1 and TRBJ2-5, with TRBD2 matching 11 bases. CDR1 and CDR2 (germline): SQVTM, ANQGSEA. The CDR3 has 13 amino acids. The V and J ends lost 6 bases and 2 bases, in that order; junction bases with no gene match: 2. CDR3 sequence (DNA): TGCAGCGTCCGGACTAGCGGGCAAGAGACCCAGTACTTC. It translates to CSVRTSGQETQYF.

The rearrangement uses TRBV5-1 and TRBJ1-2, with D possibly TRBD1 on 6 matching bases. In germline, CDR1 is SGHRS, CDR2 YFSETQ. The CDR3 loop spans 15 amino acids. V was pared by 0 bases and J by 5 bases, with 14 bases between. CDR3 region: CASSLDRAGGYGYTF. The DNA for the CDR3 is TGCGCCAGCAGCTTGGACAGGGCCGGTGGATATGGCTACACCTTC.

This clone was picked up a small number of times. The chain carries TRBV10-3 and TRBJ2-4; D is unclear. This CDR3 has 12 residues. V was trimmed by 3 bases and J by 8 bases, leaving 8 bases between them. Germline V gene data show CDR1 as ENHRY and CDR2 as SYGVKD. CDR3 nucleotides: TGTGCCATCAGTGAACAGCCGGACATTCAGTACTTC. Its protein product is CAISEQPDIQYF.

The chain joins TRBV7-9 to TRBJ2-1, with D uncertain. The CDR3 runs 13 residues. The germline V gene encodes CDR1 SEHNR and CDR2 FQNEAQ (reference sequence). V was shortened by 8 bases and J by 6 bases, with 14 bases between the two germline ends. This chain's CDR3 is CASRDKNVNEQFF. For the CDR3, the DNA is TGTGCCAGCCGTGACAAGAACGTCAATGAGCAGTTCTTC.

CDR3 coding DNA: TGTGCCAGCAGCGAACAGACAGGGGCAGGAACTGAAGCTTTCTTT. Encoded protein: CASSEQTGAGTEAFF. The chain joins TRBV7-3 to TRBJ1-1; 8 nucleotides match TRBD1. The J segment lost 5 bases and the V segment lost 5 bases, leaving 10 bases of the junction unmatched. This CDR3 is 15 amino acids long. Germline CDR1 SGHTA, CDR2 FQGTGA.

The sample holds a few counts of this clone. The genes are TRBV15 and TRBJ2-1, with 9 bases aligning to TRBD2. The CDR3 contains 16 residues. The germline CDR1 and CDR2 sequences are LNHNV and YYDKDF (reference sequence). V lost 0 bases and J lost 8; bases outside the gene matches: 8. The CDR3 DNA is TGTGCCACCAGCAGAGATCGCGCTAGCGGGGTAGATGAGCAGTTCTTC. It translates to CATSRDRASGVDEQFF.

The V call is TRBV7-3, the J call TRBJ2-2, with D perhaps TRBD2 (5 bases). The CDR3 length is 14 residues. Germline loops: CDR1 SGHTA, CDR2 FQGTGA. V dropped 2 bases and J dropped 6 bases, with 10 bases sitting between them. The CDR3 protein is CASSLQRIPGELFF. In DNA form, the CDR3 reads TGTGCCAGCAGCTTACAGCGGATCCCCGGGGAGCTGTTTTTT.

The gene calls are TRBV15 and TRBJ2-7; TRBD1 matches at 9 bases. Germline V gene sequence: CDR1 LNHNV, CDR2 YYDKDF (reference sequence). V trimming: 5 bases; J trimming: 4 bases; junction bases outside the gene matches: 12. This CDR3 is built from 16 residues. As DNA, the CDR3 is TGTGCCACCAGCCCCGACCCCCGTGGACAGGGGTACGAGCAGTACTTC. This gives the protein CATSPDPRGQGYEQYF.

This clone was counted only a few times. CDR3 sequence (DNA): TGTGCCACCAGCAGAGGACTTTTGGGCTACGAGCAGTACTTC. It encodes CATSRGLLGYEQYF. The genes are TRBV15 and TRBJ2-7; D is unresolved. The CDR3 has 14 residues. V was pared by 1 base and J by 3 bases, with 10 bases between. Germline CDR1 reads LNHNV; CDR2 reads YYDKDF (reference sequence).

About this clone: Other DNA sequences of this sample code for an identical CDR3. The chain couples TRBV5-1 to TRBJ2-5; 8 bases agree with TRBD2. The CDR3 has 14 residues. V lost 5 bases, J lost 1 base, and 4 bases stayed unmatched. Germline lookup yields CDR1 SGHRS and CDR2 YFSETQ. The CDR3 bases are TGCGCCAGCAGTTTTACTAGCGGCCAAGAGACCCAGTACTTC. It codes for CASSFTSGQETQYF. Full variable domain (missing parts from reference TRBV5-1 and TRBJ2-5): KAGVTQTPRYLIKTRGQQVTLSCSPISGHRSVSWYQQTPGQGLQFLFEYFSETQRNKGNFPGRFSGRQFSNSRSEMNVSTLELGDSALYLCASSFTSGQETQYFGPGTRLLVL.

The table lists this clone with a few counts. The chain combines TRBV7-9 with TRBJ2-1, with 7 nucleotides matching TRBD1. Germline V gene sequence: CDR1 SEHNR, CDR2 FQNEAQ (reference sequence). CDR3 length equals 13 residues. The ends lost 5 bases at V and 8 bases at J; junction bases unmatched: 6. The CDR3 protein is CASSPQGLDEQFF. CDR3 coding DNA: TGTGCCAGCAGCCCACAGGGGTTGGATGAGCAGTTCTTC.

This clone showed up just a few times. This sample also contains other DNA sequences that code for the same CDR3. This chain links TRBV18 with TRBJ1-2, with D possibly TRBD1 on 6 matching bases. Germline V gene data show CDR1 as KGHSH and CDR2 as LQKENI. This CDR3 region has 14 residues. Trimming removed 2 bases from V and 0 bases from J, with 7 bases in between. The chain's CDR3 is CASSPGTPNYGYTF. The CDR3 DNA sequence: TGTGCCAGCTCACCAGGGACACCTAACTATGGCTACACCTTC.

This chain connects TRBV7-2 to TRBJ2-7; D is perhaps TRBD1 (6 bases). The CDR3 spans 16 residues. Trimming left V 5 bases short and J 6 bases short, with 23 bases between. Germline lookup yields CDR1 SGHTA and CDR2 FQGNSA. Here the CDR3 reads CASSRASTGNLGEQYF. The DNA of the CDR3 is TGTGCCAGCAGCCGAGCCTCAACAGGGAATCTGGGCGAGCAGTACTTC. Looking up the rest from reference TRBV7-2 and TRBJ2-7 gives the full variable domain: GAGVSQSPSNKVTEKGKDVELRCDPISGHTALYWYRQSLGQGLEFLIYFQGNSAPDKSGLPSDRFSAERTGGSVSTLTIQRTQQEDSAVYLCASSRASTGNLGEQYFGPGTRLTVT.

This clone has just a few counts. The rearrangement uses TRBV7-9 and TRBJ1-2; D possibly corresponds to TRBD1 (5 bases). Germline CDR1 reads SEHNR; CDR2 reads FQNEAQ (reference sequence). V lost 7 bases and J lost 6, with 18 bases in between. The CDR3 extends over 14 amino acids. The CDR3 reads CASTPPGRRDGYTF. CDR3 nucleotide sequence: TGTGCCAGCACCCCCCCAGGGAGGAGAGATGGCTACACCTTC.

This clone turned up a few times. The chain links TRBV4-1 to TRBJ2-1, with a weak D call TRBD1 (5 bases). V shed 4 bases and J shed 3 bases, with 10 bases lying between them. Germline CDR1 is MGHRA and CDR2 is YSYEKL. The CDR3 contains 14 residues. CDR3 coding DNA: TGCGCCAGCAGCCTAAGGGGTGACTACAATGAGCAGTTCTTC. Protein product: CASSLRGDYNEQFF.

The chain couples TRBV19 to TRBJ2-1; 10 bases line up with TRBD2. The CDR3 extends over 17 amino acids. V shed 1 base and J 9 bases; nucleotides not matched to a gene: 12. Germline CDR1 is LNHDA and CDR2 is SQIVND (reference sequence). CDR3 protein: CASSIGLLAGALTEQFF. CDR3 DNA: TGTGCCAGTAGTATAGGCCTCCTAGCGGGGGCCCTCACTGAGCAGTTCTTC.

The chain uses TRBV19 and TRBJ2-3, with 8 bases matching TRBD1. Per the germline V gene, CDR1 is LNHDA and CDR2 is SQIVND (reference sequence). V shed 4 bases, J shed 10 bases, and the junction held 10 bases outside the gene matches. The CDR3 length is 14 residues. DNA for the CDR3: TGTGCCAGTAGTACCTCCGGGACAGGTTTAGCGCAGTATTTT. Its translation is CASSTSGTGLAQYF.

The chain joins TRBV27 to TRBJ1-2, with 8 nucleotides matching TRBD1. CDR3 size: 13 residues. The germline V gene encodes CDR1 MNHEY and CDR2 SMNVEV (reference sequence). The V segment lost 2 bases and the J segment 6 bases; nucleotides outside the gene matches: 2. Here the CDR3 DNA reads TGTGCCAGCAGTTTACAGGGGGCCAATGGCTACACCTTC. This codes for CASSLQGANGYTF.